Presented here are 12 T cell receptor beta chains from one specimen sequenced in a study of vaccination effects on CD4 cells after COVID-19. Sequencing used immunoSEQ multiplex PCR; TCRdb keeps in-frame clones, though not all of them. The table has 45,000 to 50,000 clones, more than 75% seen once. The culture ran for 10 days before CD4+ T cells were isolated. These receptors' targets are unknown. The source material was CD4+ T cells from PBMCs cultured without peptide, sampled before COVID-19 vaccination. These receptors all come from a human donor who had a prior SARS-CoV-2 infection.

In this sample, this clone turned up once. The chain uses TRBV11-1 and TRBJ1-1; weak D call: TRBD1 (6 bases). V lost 5 bases, J lost 5 bases, and 21 bases lay in between. CDR1 and CDR2 (germline): SGHAT, FQDESV (reference sequence). This CDR3 contains 16 residues. The CDR3 is CASSPASGALGTEAFF. The CDR3 DNA reads TGTGCCAGCAGCCCCGCGTCGGGGGCCTTGGGGACTGAAGCTTTCTTT.

The chain employs TRBV9 and TRBJ1-2; D possibly corresponds to TRBD1 (5 bases). The germline V gene encodes CDR1 SGDLS and CDR2 YYNGEE. The CDR3 sequence is 13 residues long. V was trimmed by 3 bases and J by 5 bases, leaving 11 bases between them. Here the CDR3 DNA reads TGTGCCAGCAGCGCGGGACTGGTTTATGGCTACACCTTC. This sequence encodes CASSAGLVYGYTF.

The chain employs TRBV5-5 and TRBJ1-2; 9 positions match TRBD1. Per the germline V gene, CDR1 is SGHKS and CDR2 is YYEKEE (reference sequence). This CDR3 comprises 16 residues. Trimming removed 1 base from V and 1 base from J; junction bases left unmatched: 5. The CDR3 sequence is CASSLMGQGDNYGYTF. CDR3 nucleotide sequence: TGTGCCAGCAGCTTGATGGGACAGGGAGATAACTATGGCTACACCTTC.

V and J are TRBV25-1 and TRBJ1-4; D is possibly TRBD1 (5 bases). The V end lost 6 bases, the J end lost 5 bases, and 19 bases lay between the germline ends. Germline-derived CDR1 and CDR2 are MGHDK and SYGVNS. This CDR3 comprises 16 residues. Written as DNA, the CDR3 is TGTGCCAGCAGACCTCGGGACGGATTTTCGAATGAAAAACTGTTTTTT. It is translated as CASRPRDGFSNEKLFF. The full variable domain, its missing parts supplied by reference TRBV25-1 and TRBJ1-4, is EADIYQTPRYLVIGTGKKITLECSQTMGHDKMYWYQQDPGMELHLIHYSYGVNSTEKGDLSSESTVSRIRTEHFPLTLESARPSHTSQYLCASRPRDGFSNEKLFFGSGTQLSVL.

The chain combines TRBV7-3 with TRBJ2-6; perhaps TRBD1 as D (5 bases). The CDR3 length is 18 residues. Germline CDR1 reads SGHTA; CDR2 reads FQGTGA. Between the trimmed V and J ends, which lost 3 bases and 3 bases, there was a span of 18 bases. The CDR3 spells CASSLNGRVTSGANVLTF. As DNA, the CDR3 is TGTGCCAGCAGCTTGAATGGCAGGGTAACAAGTGGGGCCAACGTCCTGACTTTC.

DNA for the CDR3: TGTGCCAGCAGCCGGCAGACCACTGAAGCTTTCTTT. Its translation is CASSRQTTEAFF. This chain connects TRBV7-9 to TRBJ1-1, with unresolved D. The ends were cut back, 5 bases at V and 4 bases at J, with 8 bases in the middle. The CDR3 contains 12 residues. In germline, CDR1 is SEHNR, CDR2 FQNEAQ (reference sequence).

This clone has only a few counts. The chain links TRBV5-1 to TRBJ2-1; 8 bases fit TRBD1. With V trimmed by 4 bases and J by 3 bases, 6 bases remained unmatched. Germline-derived CDR1 and CDR2 are SGHRS and YFSETQ. This CDR3 has 15 residues. CDR3 sequence (DNA): TGCGCCAGCAGCAAAGGACAGGGCTTCTACAATGAGCAGTTCTTC. It yields the protein CASSKGQGFYNEQFF.

Comments on this clone: Mismatch with germline at one junction end may stem from a read error. The genes are TRBV3-1 (or the pseudogene TRBV3-2) and TRBJ2-3; D possibly matches TRBD1 or TRBD2 (5 bases each). This CDR3 is 12 amino acids long. Germline-derived CDR1 and CDR2 are LGHDT and YNNKEL (reference sequence). The CDR3 region is CASSTLGGTKYF. The CDR3 bases are TGTGCCAGCAGCACCCTTGGGGGTACGAAGTATTTT.

The J gene is TRBJ1-1, the V gene TRBV11-3; perhaps TRBD1 as D (6 bases). Trimming left V 3 bases short and J 4 bases short, with 12 bases between. This CDR3 contains 14 residues. Germline CDR1 is SGHNT and CDR2 is YENEEA. The CDR3 spells CASSFSGGGTEAFF. CDR3 bases: TGTGCCAGCAGCTTTTCCGGAGGGGGCACTGAAGCTTTCTTT.

The gene calls are TRBV18 and TRBJ2-3; 8 bases line up with TRBD2. The ends lost 1 base at V and 5 bases at J; junction bases unmatched: 8. Germline CDR1 reads KGHSH; CDR2 reads LQKENI. This CDR3 contains 16 residues. This chain's CDR3 is CASSPRSGGGVDTQYF. The CDR3 nucleotides are TGTGCCAGCTCACCACGGAGCGGGGGCGGGGTAGATACGCAGTATTTT.

A few counts support this clone. The gene calls are TRBV29-1 and TRBJ1-1; 9 bases are shared with TRBD1. This CDR3 has 14 amino acids. Germline V gene sequence: CDR1 SQVTM, CDR2 ANQGSEA. The V and J ends lost 6 bases and 5 bases, in that order; junction bases with no gene match: 10. DNA for the CDR3: TGCAGCGTAGGACAGGGGATAACGCTAACTGAAGCTTTCTTT. This translates into CSVGQGITLTEAFF.

The chain joins TRBV11-1 to TRBJ2-6; D is unresolved. Germline V gene data show CDR1 as SGHAT and CDR2 as FQDESV (reference sequence). V was trimmed by 5 bases and J by 0 bases, leaving 5 bases between them. CDR3 length: 14 amino acids. CDR3 in amino acids: CASSETSGANVLTF. DNA of the CDR3: TGTGCCAGCAGCGAGACCTCTGGGGCCAACGTCCTGACTTTC.